These T cell receptor beta chains were read from a single sample in a study of blood T cell repertoires in COVID-19. TCRdb's copy holds only in-frame clones and misses some; the assay was immunoSEQ multiplex PCR. The sample lists some 160,000 clones; 70% to 90% were seen once. The specimen sequenced was peripheral blood. These receptors all come from a woman of 80 years or more with COVID-19, enrolled during active disease. The conserved cysteine and the conserved F or W are not part of the CDR3 here. D genes are given only for firm matches.

TRBJ1-2,-,TRBV28,11,ASSLPGDYGYT
TRBJ2-3,-,TRBV7-2,14,ASSLGSGVSTDTQY
TRBJ1-5,-,TRBV28,12,ASRSQGNDQPQH
TRBJ2-4,TRBD1,TRBV19,12,ASSLDRGLNIQY
TRBJ2-7,TRBD2,TRBV5-1,11,ASTLAGVGEQY
TRBJ1-5,-,TRBV9,13,ASSPSGESNQPQH
TRBJ1-1,-,TRBV27,13,ASRAQGQWNTEAF
TRBJ2-1,TRBD1,TRBV5-1,13,ASSRNRGPSGEQF
TRBJ2-7,TRBD2,TRBV10-3,13,AIRGGSGRVLEQY
TRBJ1-6,TRBD1,TRBV7-9,12,ASSATGGQTPLH
TRBJ1-6,-,TRBV15,11,ATSRNQNSPLH
TRBJ1-1,TRBD1,TRBV11-2,12,ASSYGQGGTEAF
TRBJ2-3,-,TRBV24-1,10,ATSGRTDTQY
TRBJ1-5,-,TRBV18,11,ASSPSDYQPQH
TRBJ2-1,-,TRBV24-1,14,ATSDSGSGGYNEQF
TRBJ1-5,-,TRBV6-5,12,ASSPSGPNQPQH
TRBJ2-5,-,TRBV7-2,16,ASSLAHVSRGIQETQY
TRBJ2-1,-,TRBV7-9,10,TSSLTAGEQF
TRBJ2-5,TRBD2,TRBV18,16,ASSPIPGLAGLGETQY
TRBJ2-1,TRBD2,TRBV7-6,14,ASSLKIGRAQDEQF
TRBJ2-3,-,TRBV12-5,11,ASLQGSTDTQY
TRBJ2-7,TRBD2,TRBV10-3,12,AIRLAGGPYEQY
TRBJ1-2,TRBD1,TRBV24-1,13,ATSDPRKGADGYT
TRBJ2-1,-,TRBV3-1/TRBV3-2,11,ASSQAGVNEQF
TRBJ1-1,-,TRBV5-4,12,ASSLKTQDTEAF
TRBJ2-5,-,TRBV6-4,11,ASSRDFGETQY
TRBJ2-5,TRBD2,TRBV6-5,14,ASSYSPAGTRETQY
TRBJ1-6,-,TRBV28,13,ASSFLGVGDSPLH
TRBJ2-7,TRBD1,TRBV6-5,11,ASNKDRAYEQY
TRBJ1-2,-,TRBV29-1,11,SVTGVANYGYT
TRBJ1-6,-,TRBV20-1,13,SASHGGNYNSPLH
TRBJ2-2,-,TRBV4-3,14,ASSQDTPSNTGELF
TRBJ1-5,TRBD1,TRBV27,14,ASSRNPGTGNQPQH
TRBJ1-1,TRBD1,TRBV6-5,10,ASKSTGDQAF
TRBJ1-5,-,TRBV6-5,12,ASSYSGPGEPQH
TRBJ1-2,-,TRBV2,12,ASSDPGDYYGYT
TRBJ1-3,TRBD1,TRBV27,13,ASRPTGRAGNTIY
TRBJ1-2,-,TRBV5-1,12,ASSLVALGGGYT
TRBJ2-7,TRBD2,TRBV27,13,ASSLYSGTFYEQY
TRBJ2-1,TRBD2,TRBV28,17,ASPPSGLAGGGSYNEQF
TRBJ2-3,-,TRBV6-1,10,ASSETGDTQY
TRBJ1-2,-,TRBV20-1,9,SATGNYGYT
TRBJ1-4,TRBD1,TRBV7-2,13,ASSSTGGQNEKLF
TRBJ2-5,TRBD2,TRBV4-1,11,ASSRTSGETQY
TRBJ1-6,-,TRBV5-4,16,ASSLAGRGLQLNSPLH
TRBJ1-1,-,TRBV2,14,ASTERGTGMNTEAF
TRBJ2-2,TRBD1,TRBV18,13,ASSPRQGAAGELF
TRBJ1-2,TRBD1,TRBV6-2/TRBV6-3,12,ASSRGTGGLGYT
TRBJ1-5,-,TRBV28,9,ASRAGQPQH
TRBJ2-7,TRBD2,TRBV5-1,15,ASSLTSGSTGTYEQY
TRBJ2-5,-,TRBV29-1,11,SVEVLAQGTQY
TRBJ1-1,-,TRBV28,12,ASSPGGFNTEAF
TRBJ1-5,-,TRBV5-1,10,ASSLEGGPQH
TRBJ1-2,-,TRBV6-6,11,ASSYVGGPIYT
TRBJ2-3,-,TRBV4-2,16,ASSQSSGTDTRGDTQY
TRBJ2-1,-,TRBV7-2,12,ASSPRLGRGEQF
TRBJ1-5,-,TRBV3-1/TRBV3-2,11,ASSNRDNQPQH
TRBJ1-1,-,TRBV1,12,TSSQPGWAREAF